The 6 T cell receptor beta chains in this list originate from one sample, sequenced in a study of regulatory T cells in long-lasting Graves disease. Sample time point: newly diagnosed GD, antithyroid drugs for less than 3 months. Construction of the TCR library relied on RNA isolated from PBMCs. CDR3 regions were amplified by Arm-PCR using iRepertoire HTBI primers to build TCR beta libraries. TCRdb called the multiplex PCR reads again in MiXCR, with one record for every CDR3 protein. The profile shows about 320,000 distinct CDR3 sequences, over 15% of them singletons. The source was peripheral blood mononuclear cells (PBMCs), collected at new diagnosis, from a patient treated with antithyroid drugs. The receptors derive from a female donor with Graves disease.

The table lists this clonotype with many counts. The chain recombines TRBV11-1 with TRBJ2-3; D may be TRBD2 (5 bases). The CDR3 is 14 amino acids. V lost 1 base to trimming and J lost 4 bases, with 9 bases between them. CDR1 is SGHAT, CDR2 FQDESV, per germline (reference sequence). The CDR3 nucleotides are TGTGCCAGCAGCTTAGTTTGGGGAGCAGATACGCAGTATTTT. Amino acid sequence: CASSLVWGADTQYF.

The chain combines TRBV11-3 with TRBJ1-1, with TRBD1 identical over 9 bases. Germline CDR1 and CDR2: SGHNT and YENEEA. With 11 bases clipped from V and 1 base from J, the junction kept 14 bases outside the gene matches. The CDR3 has 16 residues. CDR3 residues: CAGSPNRGPGNTEAFF. The CDR3 nucleotides read TGTGCCGGGAGCCCTAACAGGGGGCCGGGGAACACTGAAGCTTTCTTT.

This clonotype came up many times. This chain links TRBV20-1 with TRBJ2-2; 9 nucleotides line up with TRBD1. Germline loops: CDR1 DFQATT, CDR2 SNEGSKA (reference sequence). The V and J ends lost 0 bases and 3 bases, in that order; junction bases with no gene match: 11. This CDR3 region has 18 residues. The chain's CDR3 is CSARDVFRTGVDTGELFF. CDR3 in DNA: TGCAGTGCTAGAGATGTCTTTAGGACAGGGGTCGACACCGGGGAGCTGTTTTTT.

The chain links TRBV4-1 to TRBJ1-6; D unresolved. V shed 4 bases and J shed 6 bases, with 10 bases lying between them. Germline CDR1 reads MGHRA; CDR2 reads YSYEKL. The CDR3 consists of 14 residues. The CDR3 region has the DNA TGCGCCAGCAGCCTCCTGGTTCGTAATTCACCCCTCCACTTT. This gives the protein CASSLLVRNSPLHF.

Comment on this clonotype: A read error likely explains this, since a far larger clone differs by one base. In DNA, the CDR3 is TGTGCCAGCAGTGCCGGGGCCGAGGGCACTGAAGCTTTCTTT. Amino acid sequence: CASSAGAEGTEAFF. The rearrangement joins TRBV6-2 or TRBV6-3 to TRBJ1-1, with D perhaps matching TRBD1 (5 bases). Per the germline V gene, CDR1 is MNHEY and CDR2 is SVGEGT. With 5 bases removed from V and 4 bases from J, the gap between germline ends came to 14 bases. This CDR3 region has 14 residues.

This clonotype was seen repeatedly, ten times or more. This sequence joins TRBV2 and TRBJ1-3; D call uncertain. This CDR3 is built from 15 residues. Germline V CDR1 and CDR2: SNHLY, FYNNEI. Trimming pared 2 bases from V and 2 bases from J, leaving 10 bases between. CDR3 in amino acids: CASSETQSPGNTIYF. The CDR3 nucleotides read TGTGCCAGCAGTGAAACGCAGAGCCCTGGAAACACCATATATTTT.